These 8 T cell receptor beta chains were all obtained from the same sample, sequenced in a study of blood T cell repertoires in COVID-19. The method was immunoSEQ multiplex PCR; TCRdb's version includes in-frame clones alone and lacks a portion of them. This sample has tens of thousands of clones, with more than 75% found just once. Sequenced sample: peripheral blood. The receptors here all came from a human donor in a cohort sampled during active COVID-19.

The CDR3 DNA reads as TGTGCCAGCAGCTTAGACTATTCTGGGACAGCGAGAACCTTC. Its protein product is CASSLDYSGTARTF. The rearrangement uses TRBV7-2 and TRBJ1-2; TRBD1 matches 7 bases. The V and J ends lost 1 base and 14 bases, in that order; junction bases with no gene match: 13. Germline V CDR1 and CDR2: SGHTA, FQGNSA. This CDR3 spans 14 amino acids. Combining the CDR3 with reference TRBV7-2 and TRBJ1-2 gives the whole variable domain GAGVSQSPSNKVTEKGKDVELRCDPISGHTALYWYRQSLGQGLEFLIYFQGNSAPDKSGLPSDRFSAERTGGSVSTLTIQRTQQEDSAVYLCASSLDYSGTARTFGSGTRLTVV.

The CDR3 sequence is CASGLRQGKTGELFF. For the CDR3, the DNA is TGTGCCAGCGGTTTGAGACAGGGAAAAACCGGGGAGCTGTTTTTT. The chain uses TRBV7-9 and TRBJ2-2; TRBD1 matches at 7 bases. This CDR3 comprises 15 residues. V trimming: 8 bases; J trimming: 5 bases; junction bases outside the gene matches: 11. The germline gives CDR1 SEHNR, CDR2 FQNEAQ (reference sequence).

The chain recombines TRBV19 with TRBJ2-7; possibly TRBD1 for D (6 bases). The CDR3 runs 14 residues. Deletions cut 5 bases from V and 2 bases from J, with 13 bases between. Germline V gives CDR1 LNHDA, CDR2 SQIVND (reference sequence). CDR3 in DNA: TGTGCCAGTAGTTCCTCCCGACAGGCCTACGAGCAGTACTTC. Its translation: CASSSSRQAYEQYF.

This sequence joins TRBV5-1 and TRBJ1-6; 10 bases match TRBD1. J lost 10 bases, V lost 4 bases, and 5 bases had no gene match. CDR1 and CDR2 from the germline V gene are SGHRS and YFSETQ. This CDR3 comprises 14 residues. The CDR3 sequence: CASSPTGGQSPLHF. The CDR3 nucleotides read TGCGCCAGCAGCCCGACAGGGGGCCAGTCACCCCTCCACTTT.

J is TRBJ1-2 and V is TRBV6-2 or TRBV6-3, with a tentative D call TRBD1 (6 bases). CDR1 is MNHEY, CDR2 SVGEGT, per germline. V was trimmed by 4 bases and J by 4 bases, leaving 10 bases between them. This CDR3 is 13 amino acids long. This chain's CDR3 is CASSFGTTYGYTF. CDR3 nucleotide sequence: TGTGCCAGCAGTTTCGGGACAACCTATGGCTACACCTTC.

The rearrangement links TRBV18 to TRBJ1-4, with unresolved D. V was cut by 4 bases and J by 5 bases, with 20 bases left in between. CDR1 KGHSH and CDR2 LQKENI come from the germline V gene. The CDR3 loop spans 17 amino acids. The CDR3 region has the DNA TGTGCCAGCTCACTTTCACTTAGAAGGAGCCAGAATGAAAAACTGTTTTTT. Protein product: CASSLSLRRSQNEKLFF.

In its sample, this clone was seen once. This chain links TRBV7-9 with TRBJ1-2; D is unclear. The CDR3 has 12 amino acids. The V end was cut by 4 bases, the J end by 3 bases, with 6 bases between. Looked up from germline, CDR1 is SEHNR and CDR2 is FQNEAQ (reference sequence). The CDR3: CASSSTYYGYTF. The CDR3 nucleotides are TGTGCCAGCAGCTCGACATACTATGGCTACACCTTC.

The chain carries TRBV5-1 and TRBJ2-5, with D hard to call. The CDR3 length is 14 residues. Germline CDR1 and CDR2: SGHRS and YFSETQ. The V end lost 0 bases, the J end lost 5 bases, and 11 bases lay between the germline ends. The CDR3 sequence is CASSLGTGGETQYF. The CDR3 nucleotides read TGCGCCAGCAGCTTGGGTACGGGTGGCGAGACCCAGTACTTC.